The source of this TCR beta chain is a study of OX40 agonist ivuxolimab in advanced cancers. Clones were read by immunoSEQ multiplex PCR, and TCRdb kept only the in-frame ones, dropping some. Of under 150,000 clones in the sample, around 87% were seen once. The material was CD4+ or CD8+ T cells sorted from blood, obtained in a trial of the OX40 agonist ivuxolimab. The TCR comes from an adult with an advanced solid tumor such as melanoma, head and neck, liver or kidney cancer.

The CDR3 DNA reads as TGTGCCAGCAGTGGAAGGGTGAGCAATCAGCCCCAGCATTTT. It codes for CASSGRVSNQPQHF. The rearrangement uses TRBV2 and TRBJ1-5; D uncertain. The ends were cut back, 4 bases at V and 1 base at J, with 8 bases in the middle. The CDR3 loop spans 14 amino acids. The germline CDR1 and CDR2 sequences are SNHLY and FYNNEI.